This TCR beta chain stems from a study of beta chain features in type 1 diabetes. This clone has only a few counts. The antigen is unknown. The whole isolated RNA underwent reverse transcription, so sequencing captured expressed TCRB transcripts. The assay was immunoSEQ multiplex PCR, and TCRdb's table has in-frame clones only and misses some. The sample consists of around 240,000 clones, more than 9% of them appearing once. Overall study findings and caveats: Shortening of TCRB CDR3s, moderate but significant, appeared in all four CD4+ subsets of Type 1 diabetes patients. TCRB rearrangement may or may not be influenced by HLA type; here this remained unresolved.

Germline V gene lookup returns CDR1 MGHDK and CDR2 SYGVNS. The CDR3 spans 16 residues. The V and J ends lost 4 bases and 8 bases, in that order; junction bases with no gene match: 12. The sequence came from a young woman in good health. The rearrangement links TRBV25-1 to TRBJ2-1, with 9 positions matching TRBD1. Sample: naive CD4+ T cells from blood. CDR3 coding DNA: TGTGCCAGCAGTGTCCGGGACAGGGTGAGGGTTCATGAGCAGTTCTTC. As protein: CASSVRDRVRVHEQFF.